This T cell receptor (beta chain) was recovered during a study of Ad26.COV2.S vaccination and SARS-CoV-2 variants. Treatment reported: around 19 received Ad26.COV2.S at low or high dose, single or two shots; about five received placebo; per-sample allocation not given. Day 63 after the first injection of vaccine or placebo was the sampling time. CDR1 and CDR2 from the germline V gene are MNHEY and SMNVEV (reference sequence). The junction had 12 bases not matched to a gene; V was cut back by 9 bases and J by 10 bases. The CDR3 is made up of 14 amino acids. Clones were sequenced by immunoSEQ multiplex PCR, and TCRdb holds only the in-frame ones, with some missing. The sample includes some 480,000 clones, approximately 90% of them seen just once.

The chain joins TRBV27 to TRBJ2-1; 10 bases line up with TRBD2. This TCR was recovered from a person between 18 and 65 years old who received the Ad26.COV2.S COVID-19 vaccine or a placebo. The sample consisted of peripheral blood, taken in a trial of Ad26.COV2.S vaccine versus placebo. The CDR3 DNA follows: TGTGCCAGTAAAGGACTAGCGGTTGAGGAGGAGCAGTTCTTC. Its translation: CASKGLAVEEEQFF.